This T cell receptor (beta chain) was identified during a study of blood T cell repertoires in COVID-19. In the study overall: COVID-19 samples, acute and convalescent, were from the United States, Italy and Spain. Sources were T cells, B-cell-depleted T cells, or PBMCs; the material itself was cDNA or gDNA.

Methods used by the authors: Amplification with reference gene primers provided the estimates of nucleated cell counts. This table comes from immunoSEQ multiplex PCR, and its TCRdb copy is limited to in-frame clones, with some not included. Clonal size and the V and J genes are those of that table, whereas D and trimming came from the DNA. This table holds some 190,000 clones, under 90% found once. This clonotype originated in a woman of 80 years or more with active or convalescent COVID-19. Material for sequencing was peripheral blood.

CDR3 region: CASSIEATGSGYTF. The DNA of the CDR3 is TGTGCCAGTAGTATAGAGGCGACAGGGAGTGGCTACACCTTC. The V gene is TRBV19, the J gene TRBJ1-2; TRBD1 agrees at 7 bases. V trimming: 0 bases; J trimming: 7 bases; junction bases outside the gene matches: 5. The length of the CDR3 is 14 residues. The germline V gene has CDR1 LNHDA and CDR2 SQIVND (reference sequence). Full variable domain (missing parts from reference TRBV19 and TRBJ1-2): DGGITQSPKYLFRKEGQNVTLSCEQNLNHDAMYWYRQDPGQGLRLIYYSQIVNDFQKGDIAEGYSVSREKKESFPLTVTSAQKNPTAFYLCASSIEATGSGYTFGSGTRLTVV.